A selection of T cell receptor beta chains follows, all from one sample in a study of tumor and adjacent non-tumor tissue in lung cancer. One entry per CDR3 protein results from TCRdb running MiXCR on the multiplex PCR reads. The sample lists 40,000 to 45,000 distinct CDR3 sequences; 60% were seen once. Sequences were obtained from distant non-tumor lung tissue. The receptors derive from a man aged 50 or older with non-small cell lung cancer. Each CDR3 is given with its conserved first and last residue. D genes are given only for firm matches. Clone size, where shown, is once, few, many, or a class for clones that have expanded.

clone_size	v_call	d_call	j_call	cdr3_aa	cdr3_nt
once	TRBV4-1	NA	TRBJ2-5	CASSQAFSDKTQYF	TGTGCCAGCAGCCAAGCCTTCTCCGATAAGACCCAGTACTTC
medium-sized	TRBV11-2	NA	TRBJ2-7	CASSLAFTGYEQYF	TGTGCCAGCAGCTTAGCCTTCACAGGGTACGAGCAGTACTTC
NA	TRBV24-1	NA	TRBJ2-3	CATSDPQVVADTQYF	TGTGCCACCAGTGATCCCCAGGTGGTAGCAGATACGCAGTATTTT
NA	TRBV20-1	NA	TRBJ2-3	CSARVTEIKHTDTQYF	TGCAGTGCTAGAGTTACGGAGATAAAACACACAGATACGCAGTATTTT
NA	TRBV5-4	NA	TRBJ2-7	CVSSLGRDSSYKQYF	TGTGTCAGCAGCTTGGGGCGAGACAGCTCCTACAAGCAGTACTTC
NA	TRBV14	TRBD1	TRBJ2-1	CASSPTGGRYDEQFF	TGTGCCAGCAGCCCCACAGGGGGGAGATATGATGAGCAGTTCTTC
NA	TRBV6-5	NA	TRBJ1-2	CASSYSGAAPIHGYTF	TGTGCCAGCAGTTACTCGGGGGCCGCCCCCATCCATGGCTACACCTTC
NA	TRBV29-1	NA	TRBJ2-1	CSVGEGDFYFRNEQFF	TGCAGTGTTGGAGAGGGGGACTTTTATTTTAGGAATGAGCAGTTCTTC
many	TRBV5-5	NA	TRBJ1-2	CASSQEIGGYTF	TGTGCCAGCAGCCAAGAAATAGGGGGCTACACCTTC
NA	TRBV5-1	TRBD2	TRBJ2-3	CASRSGTSYTDAQYF	TGCGCCAGCAGGTCCGGGACTAGCTACACAGATGCGCAGTATTTT
NA	TRBV29-1	NA	TRBJ1-1	CSVVGDFCTEAFF	TGCAGCGTTGTGGGGGATTTCTGCACTGAAGCCTTCTTT
NA	TRBV10-1	NA	TRBJ2-7	CATSEDATEQYF	TGCGCCACCAGTGAGGACGCCACGGAGCAGTACTTC
many	TRBV4-2	NA	TRBJ1-5	CASSQVNDNGQPQHF	TGTGCCAGCAGCCAAGTAAATGATAACGGTCAGCCCCAGCATTTT
NA	TRBV7-8	NA	TRBJ2-7	CASNPRVGPYEQYF	TGTGCCAGCAACCCACGCGTGGGCCCCTACGAGCAGTACTTC
few	TRBV20-1	NA	TRBJ2-2	CSAKLPNRPPNTGELFF	TGCAGTGCTAAGCTCCCGAACAGGCCCCCGAACACCGGGGAGCTGTTTTTT
NA	TRBV6-5	NA	TRBJ2-5	CAGRDSQGTQYF	TGCGCCGGTCGGGACTCACAAGGGACCCAGTACTTC
many	TRBV11-2	TRBD2	TRBJ2-3	CASSLLSLSVGGLADTQYF	TGTGCCAGCAGCTTACTCTCCCTTTCGGTGGGAGGGTTGGCAGATACGCAGTATTTT
few	TRBV2	TRBD2	TRBJ2-3	CTSRLAGAGDTQYF	TGTACTAGCAGACTAGCGGGAGCGGGAGATACGCAGTATTTT
NA	TRBV7-2	TRBD2	TRBJ2-7	CASSFSGGGTYEQYF	TGTGCCAGCAGCTTTTCTGGCGGGGGGACCTACGAGCAGTACTTC
NA	TRBV10-2	NA	TRBJ1-1	CASSCDTRNTEAFF	TGCGCCAGCAGTTGTGACACTAGAAACACTGAAGCTTTCTTT
NA	TRBV29-1	TRBD1	TRBJ2-7	CSAEGTGCREQYF	TGCAGCGCTGAGGGGACAGGGTGCCGCGAGCAGTACTTC
many	TRBV6-2/TRBV6-3	NA	TRBJ2-7	CAAGYEQYF	TGTGCCGCCGGATACGAGCAGTACTTC
NA	TRBV6-5	TRBD1	TRBJ1-5	CASCLQGGGDQPQHF	TGTGCCAGCTGTTTACAGGGGGGTGGCGATCAGCCCCAGCATTTT
NA	TRBV29-1	NA	TRBJ2-2	CSVEDMAGAVELFF	TGCAGCGTTGAAGATATGGCCGGGGCCGTGGAGCTGTTTTTT
NA	TRBV4-2	TRBD1	TRBJ1-5	CASSPSGQVEQFQHF	TGTGCCAGCAGCCCCTCGGGACAGGTTGAACAGTTCCAGCATTTT
NA	TRBV6-6	NA	TRBJ2-7	CASSYSERTQFYEQYF	TGTGCCAGCAGTTATTCGGAAAGGACTCAATTCTACGAGCAGTACTTC
NA	TRBV29-1	TRBD2	TRBJ2-1	CSVEPPLAGGRNQQFF	TGCAGCGTTGAACCTCCTCTGGCGGGAGGAAGGAATCAGCAGTTCTTC
many	TRBV7-9	TRBD1	TRBJ1-3	CASSLLQGEDTIYF	TGTGCCAGCAGCTTACTACAGGGGGAAGACACCATATATTTT
NA	TRBV24-1	NA	TRBJ2-3	CATSGLGGWADTQYF	TGTGCCACCAGTGGCCTCGGCGGATGGGCAGATACGCAGTATTTT
many	TRBV5-1	TRBD2	TRBJ2-1	CASSLGGGEYEQFF	TGCGCCAGCTCCCTCGGCGGGGGGGAGTATGAGCAGTTCTTC
few	TRBV20-1	TRBD1	TRBJ1-6	CSAREGQGGSPLHF	TGCAGTGCTAGAGAAGGACAGGGCGGTTCACCCCTCCACTTT
NA	TRBV28	TRBD1	TRBJ1-6	CATTGDRGRNNSPLHF	TGTGCCACCACGGGCGACAGGGGTCGGAATAATTCACCCCTCCACTTT
many	TRBV4-1	TRBD1	TRBJ2-1	CASSLSGQGTDEQFF	TGCGCCAGCAGTCTCAGCGGACAGGGAACCGATGAGCAGTTCTTC
NA	TRBV13	NA	TRBJ2-1	CASSSRGAGGSYNEQLF	TGTGCCAGCAGCTCTCGGGGGGCAGGGGGCTCCTACAATGAGCAGCTCTTC
once	TRBV11-2	NA	TRBJ2-2	CASSPHQSTSNTGELFF	TGTGCCAGCAGCCCCCATCAATCGACATCGAACACCGGGGAGCTGTTTTTT
NA	TRBV20-1	TRBD2	TRBJ2-3	CSAPRLAASTDTQYF	TGCAGTGCTCCCAGACTAGCGGCTAGCACAGATACGCAGTATTTT
NA	TRBV30	NA	TRBJ2-5	CACSNGGQNQETQYF	TGTGCCTGTAGTAACGGCGGCCAAAATCAAGAGACCCAGTACTTC
NA	TRBV5-4	NA	TRBJ2-1	CTSSSWSTGNEQFF	TGTACCAGCAGCTCCTGGAGTACTGGGAATGAGCAGTTCTTC
NA	TRBV28	NA	TRBJ2-5	CASSLGMSRDPNKQETQYF	TGTGCCAGCAGTTTAGGGATGTCCCGGGACCCCAATAAACAAGAGACCCAGTACTTC
NA	TRBV11-2	NA	TRBJ2-3	CASRSLADTQYF	TGTGCCAGTAGATCGCTAGCAGATACGCAGTATTTT
NA	TRBV30	NA	TRBJ2-5	CAWSTRQETQYF	TGTGCCTGGAGTACCAGACAAGAGACCCAGTACTTC
NA	TRBV11-1	NA	TRBJ2-1	CTNIPQVDEQFF	TGTACCAACATCCCCCAGGTCGATGAGCAGTTCTTC
NA	TRBV11-2	NA	TRBJ1-4	CARSQTVREQGLNEKLFF	TGTGCCAGAAGCCAAACCGTTCGGGAACAGGGACTTAATGAAAAACTGTTTTTT
many	TRBV5-1	NA	TRBJ1-5	CASSFSSGSNQPQHF	TGCGCCAGCAGCTTTTCCAGCGGTAGCAATCAGCCCCAGCATTTT
medium-sized	TRBV29-1	TRBD1	TRBJ2-5	CSVRMGQGMVIETQYF	TGCAGCGTTCGAATGGGACAGGGGATGGTAATCGAGACCCAGTACTTC
NA	TRBV12-3/TRBV12-4	NA	TRBJ1-1	CVSNFGGVSAEAFF	TGTGTCAGCAATTTCGGAGGGGTGTCCGCTGAAGCTTTCTTT
few	TRBV28	TRBD1	TRBJ2-2	CASRPGDRATGELFF	TGTGCCAGCAGGCCCGGGGACAGGGCCACCGGGGAGCTGTTTTTT
NA	TRBV6-5	TRBD1	TRBJ2-7	CASSYRGQYYEQYF	TGTGCCAGCAGCTACAGGGGCCAATACTACGAGCAGTACTTC
NA	TRBV6-1	NA	TRBJ2-3	CASSEAPGQPRSNTQYF	TGTGCCAGCAGTGAAGCGCCCGGACAGCCCAGGAGCAATACACAGTATTTT
few	TRBV5-1	TRBD1	TRBJ1-6	CASSKGQGGVSPLHF	TGCGCCAGCAGCAAGGGACAGGGTGGAGTTTCACCCCTCCACTTT
NA	TRBV29-1	TRBD1	TRBJ2-3	CSETPGTEGTDTQYF	TGTAGCGAGACCCCCGGGACAGAGGGCACAGATACGCAGTATTTT
NA	TRBV20-1	NA	TRBJ1-5	CSARAGTTNQPQHF	TGCAGTGCTAGAGCCGGGACAACTAATCAGCCCCAGCATTTT
medium-sized	TRBV11-2	NA	TRBJ1-3	CASSKTGDSPGNTIYF	TGTGCCAGCAGCAAGACGGGAGACAGCCCTGGAAACACCATATATTTT
many	TRBV5-5	NA	TRBJ1-1	CASSLGGSGNTEAFF	TGTGCCAGCAGCTTGGGGGGATCGGGGAACACTGAAGCTTTCTTT
NA	TRBV10-2	NA	TRBJ2-5	CVSRLSKVQETQYF	TGCGTCAGCAGGCTTTCGAAAGTGCAAGAAACCCAGTACTTC
NA	TRBV11-2	NA	TRBJ2-7	CACSLGQGATYEQYF	TGTGCCTGCAGCTTAGGGCAGGGCGCCACCTACGAGCAGTACTTC
once	TRBV11-2	NA	TRBJ2-7	CASSFSHAGSYEQYF	TGTGCCAGCAGCTTTAGCCATGCAGGCTCCTACGAGCAGTACTTC
many	TRBV4-1	TRBD2	TRBJ2-7	CASSFRLAGPYEQYF	TGCGCCAGCAGCTTCCGACTAGCGGGACCCTACGAGCAGTACTTC
NA	TRBV5-1	NA	TRBJ2-1	CASSRVGTDEQFF	TGCGCCAGCAGCCGGGTAGGAACCGATGAGCAGTTCTTC
NA	TRBV20-1	NA	TRBJ1-5	CSAHRDNNQPQHF	TGCAGTGCTCATCGGGACAACAACCAGCCCCAGCATTTT